Presented here are 27 T cell receptor beta chains from one specimen sequenced in a study of blood T cell repertoires in COVID-19. Assay: immunoSEQ multiplex PCR; the TCRdb copy retains only in-frame clones and omits some. This sample has just under 65,000 clones, with about 76% found just once. The sample consisted of peripheral blood. The origin of the receptors is an elderly woman with acute or convalescent COVID-19.

The chain joins TRBV3-1 (or the pseudogene TRBV3-2) to TRBJ2-4, with D maybe TRBD1 (5 bases). This CDR3 is built from 16 residues. Germline V gene lookup returns CDR1 LGHDT and CDR2 YNNKEL (reference sequence). Between the trimmed V and J ends, which lost 3 bases and 1 base, there was a span of 13 bases. CDR3 protein: CASSHRRGQAKNIQYF. CDR3 DNA: TGTGCCAGCAGCCACCGAAGGGGTCAGGCCAAAAACATTCAGTACTTC.

This sequence joins TRBV18 and TRBJ1-1, with D unclear. CDR3 length equals 12 residues. Germline CDR1 KGHSH, CDR2 LQKENI. Trimming cost V 8 bases and J 1 base, with 8 bases left between them. Here the CDR3 reads CASLTRNTEAFF. DNA for the CDR3: TGTGCCAGCCTTACACGGAACACTGAAGCTTTCTTT. The full variable domain, in which reference TRBV18 and TRBJ1-1 provide the parts outside the CDR3, is NAGVMQNPRHLVRRRGQEARLRCSPMKGHSHVYWYRQLPEEGLKFMVYLQKENIIDESGMPKERFSAEFPKEGPSILRIQQVVRGDSAAYFCASLTRNTEAFFGQGTRLTVV.

The CDR3 loop is CATSGASGLEQETQYF. The CDR3 DNA follows: TGTGCCACCAGTGGGGCCAGCGGCCTCGAACAAGAGACCCAGTACTTC. This chain links TRBV24-1 with TRBJ2-5; TRBD2 might be the D (5 bases). Deletions cut 5 bases from V and 2 bases from J, with 17 bases between. Germline CDR1 is KGHDR and CDR2 is SFDVKD. This CDR3 is built from 16 residues.

This clone was seen ten or more times. The chain is built from TRBV11-2 and TRBJ2-4; possibly TRBD1 for D (6 bases). Germline loops: CDR1 SGHAT, CDR2 FQNNGV. The CDR3 runs 14 residues. V lost 5 bases and J 6 bases, leaving 14 bases between the germline ends. CDR3 sequence (DNA): TGTGCCAGCAGCCCAGGTGGGGGCGGAAACATTCAGTACTTC. It codes for CASSPGGGGNIQYF.

V and J are TRBV20-1 and TRBJ1-2; D uncertain. V gave up 6 bases and J gave up 4 bases, with 12 bases separating them. Looked up from germline, CDR1 is DFQATT and CDR2 is SNEGSKA (reference sequence). The CDR3 extends over 12 amino acids. The CDR3 protein is CSASMKPYGYTF. In DNA, the CDR3 is TGCAGTGCCAGTATGAAGCCCTATGGCTACACCTTC.

The chain uses TRBV2 and TRBJ2-1; D uncertain. Deletions cut 4 bases from V and 2 bases from J, with 9 bases between. The CDR3 spans 14 residues. Per the germline V gene, CDR1 is SNHLY and CDR2 is FYNNEI. Written as DNA, the CDR3 is TGTGCCAGCAGTGTCGGCGGTGCCTACAATGAGCAGTTCTTC. This sequence encodes CASSVGGAYNEQFF.

This clone has just a few counts. V is TRBV7-9 and J is TRBJ1-3; D ambiguous. Germline V gives CDR1 SEHNR, CDR2 FQNEAQ (reference sequence). The V end was cut by 2 bases, the J end by 4 bases, with 9 bases between. The CDR3 sequence is 14 residues long. CDR3 in DNA: TGTGCCAGCAGCTTAACCAGTTTGGGAAACACCATATATTTT. Its protein product is CASSLTSLGNTIYF.

The chain carries TRBV30 and TRBJ1-6; D unresolved. Germline lookup yields CDR1 GTSNPN and CDR2 SVGIG (reference sequence). V dropped 6 bases and J dropped 2 bases, with 11 bases sitting between them. The CDR3 runs to 14 residues. The CDR3 DNA reads as TGTGCCTGTTCCGTAGCTACCTATAATTCACCCCTCCACTTT. It specifies CACSVATYNSPLHF.

CDR3 DNA sequence: TGCGCCAGCAGTGAGGACAGGGCTGAGCCCCAGCATTTT. It is translated as CASSEDRAEPQHF. V is TRBV10-1 and J is TRBJ1-5, with 7 bases identical to TRBD1. Germline V gives CDR1 WNHNN, CDR2 SYGVQD (reference sequence). Trimming removed 2 bases from V and 8 bases from J; junction bases left unmatched: 3. The CDR3 has 13 amino acids.

This chain uses TRBV5-1 with TRBJ1-2; tentatively, D is TRBD1 (6 bases). CDR1 is SGHRS, CDR2 YFSETQ, per germline. The V end was cut by 5 bases, the J end by 3 bases, with 14 bases between. CDR3 length: 14 residues. CDR3 in amino acids: CASSFTRGDYGYTF. The CDR3 coding sequence is TGCGCCAGCAGTTTCACCAGGGGTGACTATGGCTACACCTTC. The full variable domain, completed using reference TRBV5-1 and TRBJ1-2, is KAGVTQTPRYLIKTRGQQVTLSCSPISGHRSVSWYQQTPGQGLQFLFEYFSETQRNKGNFPGRFSGRQFSNSRSEMNVSTLELGDSALYLCASSFTRGDYGYTFGSGTRLTVV.

The V call is TRBV2, the J call TRBJ2-2; possibly TRBD1 for D (6 bases). V lost 4 bases, J lost 6 bases, and 9 bases lay in between. This CDR3 is 13 amino acids long. CDR1 is SNHLY and CDR2 is FYNNEI in the germline V gene. CDR3 residues: CASSGTASGELFF. In DNA form, the CDR3 reads TGTGCCAGCAGTGGGACAGCTTCCGGGGAGCTGTTTTTT. Together with reference TRBV2 and TRBJ2-2, the CDR3 gives the full variable domain: EPEVTQTPSHQVTQMGQEVILRCVPISNHLYFYWYRQILGQKVEFLVSFYNNEISEKSEIFDDQFSVERPDGSNFTLKIRSTKLEDSAMYFCASSGTASGELFFGEGSRLTVL.

CDR3 bases: TGTGCCAGCAGTTCAGGGGGGAATCAGCCCCAGCATTTT. Translation: CASSSGGNQPQHF. The V call is TRBV28, the J call TRBJ1-5, with 7 bases identical to TRBD1. V dropped 4 bases and J dropped 4; count of bases not matched to a gene: 1. CDR1 and CDR2 from the germline V gene are MDHEN and SYDVKM. The length of the CDR3 is 13 residues.

This chain joins TRBV28 and TRBJ1-2, with a tentative D call TRBD1 (5 bases). V dropped 4 bases and J dropped 8 bases, with 11 bases sitting between them. Per the germline V gene, CDR1 is MDHEN and CDR2 is SYDVKM. This CDR3 comprises 12 residues. The CDR3 DNA sequence: TGTGCCAGCAGTTCGCAGACAGAGGGCTACACCTTC. It translates to CASSSQTEGYTF.

The rearrangement links TRBV19 to TRBJ1-2, with D tentatively TRBD1 (6 bases). V lost 1 base and J 3 bases, leaving 12 bases between the germline ends. Germline-derived CDR1 and CDR2 are LNHDA and SQIVND (reference sequence). CDR3 length: 15 amino acids. CDR3: CASSIAGQPYYGYTF. CDR3 DNA sequence: TGTGCCAGTAGTATAGCCGGACAGCCCTACTATGGCTACACCTTC.

This clone was observed at least ten times. The V call is TRBV12-5, the J call TRBJ2-2, with D possibly being TRBD2 (5 bases). Deletions cut 6 bases from V and 3 bases from J, with 11 bases between. CDR1 and CDR2 (germline): LGHNT, FRNRAP. This CDR3 region has 14 residues. DNA for the CDR3: TGTGCTAGTGGGCCCACTAGGGACACCGGGGAGCTGTTTTTT. This gives the protein CASGPTRDTGELFF.

The chain has TRBV7-9 and TRBJ2-5, with D hard to call. V gave up 2 bases and J gave up 5 bases, with 12 bases separating them. The CDR3 spans 14 residues. CDR1 is SEHNR and CDR2 is FQNEAQ in the germline V gene (reference sequence). The CDR3, as DNA: TGTGCCAGCAGCTTACGCAGGTCGGTGGAGACCCAGTACTTC. Its translation: CASSLRRSVETQYF. Complete variable domain (other parts from reference TRBV7-9 and TRBJ2-5): DTGVSQNPRHKITKRGQNVTFRCDPISEHNRLYWYRQTLGQGPEFLTYFQNEAQLEKSRLLSDRFSAERPKGSFSTLEIQRTEQGDSAMYLCASSLRRSVETQYFGPGTRLLVL.

This clone was seen more than once but under ten times. The same CDR3 can be traced to other DNA sequences in this sample. J is TRBJ1-5 and V is TRBV28; 10 bases map to TRBD1. This CDR3 is built from 15 residues. Unmatched junction bases numbered 6, after V lost 6 bases and J lost 4 bases. CDR1 and CDR2 (germline): MDHEN, SYDVKM. CDR3 sequence reads: CASSYLDRGNQPQHF. In DNA form, the CDR3 reads TGTGCCAGCAGCTACTTGGACAGGGGGAATCAGCCCCAGCATTTT.

The chain carries TRBV28 and TRBJ2-1, with D maybe TRBD1 (5 bases). Trimming took off 6 bases at V and 9 bases at J, with 9 bases between the two ends. Germline V gene lookup returns CDR1 MDHEN and CDR2 SYDVKM. The length of the CDR3 is 11 residues. DNA for the CDR3: TGTGCCAGCAGAGGGGTAAGTGAGCAGTTCTTC. Protein product: CASRGVSEQFF. Looking up the rest from reference TRBV28 and TRBJ2-1 gives the full variable domain: DVKVTQSSRYLVKRTGEKVFLECVQDMDHENMFWYRQDPGLGLRLIYFSYDVKMKEKGDIPEGYSVSREKKERFSLILESASTNQTSMYLCASRGVSEQFFGPGTRLTVL.

Points on this clone: One end of the junction is discordant with germline, which a read error may explain. This rearrangement joins TRBV28 to TRBJ2-7, with TRBD2 matching over 12 bases. Germline V gene data show CDR1 as MDHEN and CDR2 as SYDVKM. The CDR3 has 15 amino acids. The CDR3 region is CASSAGLAGWPGWDF. For the CDR3, the DNA is TGTGCCAGCAGTGCGGGACTAGCGGGCTGGCCGGGCTGGGACTTC.

V is TRBV6-5 and J is TRBJ1-6; the D gene is possibly TRBD1 (6 bases). Germline CDR1 is MNHEY and CDR2 is SVGAGI. CDR3 length equals 13 residues. The V end lost 8 bases, the J end lost 7 bases, and 12 bases lay between the germline ends. CDR3 sequence (DNA): TGTGCCAGCCGGTTAACAGGGAATTCACCCCTCCACTTT. Its translation: CASRLTGNSPLHF.

This clone appeared once. The chain recombines TRBV7-8 with TRBJ2-1; TRBD1 agrees at 7 bases. Germline lookup yields CDR1 SGHVS and CDR2 FQNEAQ. The CDR3 is 16 amino acids. J gave up 8 bases and V 5 bases, and 15 bases lay outside the gene matches. The CDR3 loop is CASSQRPAAQGDEQFF. CDR3 DNA: TGTGCCAGCAGCCAACGTCCAGCGGCCCAGGGGGATGAGCAGTTCTTC.

DNA for the CDR3: TGTGCCAGCAGCGTAGGGAGGGATAATTCACCCCTCCACTTT. Encoded protein: CASSVGRDNSPLHF. The V gene is TRBV9, the J gene TRBJ1-6; D gene unclear. V was pared by 0 bases and J by 5 bases, with 6 bases between. Germline V gene sequence: CDR1 SGDLS, CDR2 YYNGEE. The CDR3 runs 14 residues.

The rearrangement joins TRBV28 to TRBJ2-7; no clear D. The V end lost 5 bases, the J end lost 3 bases, and 11 bases lay between the germline ends. This CDR3 region has 13 residues. Germline V gene lookup returns CDR1 MDHEN and CDR2 SYDVKM. The CDR3 DNA is TGTGCCAGCAGTAGGTACGGAGACTACGAGCAGTACTTC. Protein product: CASSRYGDYEQYF.

The chain employs TRBV6-2 or TRBV6-3 and TRBJ2-1; D is undetermined. The V gene lost 2 bases and the J gene lost 0 bases, with 8 bases spanning the gap. This CDR3 spans 15 amino acids. Germline values: CDR1 MNHEY, CDR2 SVGEGT. The CDR3 region has the DNA TGTGCCAGCAGTTACCTTGCTAGCTCCTACAATGAGCAGTTCTTC. Amino acid sequence: CASSYLASSYNEQFF.

With respect to this clone: The junction shows a germline mismatch at one end, possibly a read error. The rearrangement links TRBV7-7 to TRBJ2-3; 10 bases agree with TRBD1. The CDR3 has 15 amino acids. Germline V gives CDR1 SSHAT, CDR2 FNYEAQ (reference sequence). The DNA for the CDR3 is TGTGCTAGCAGCTCCGGGACAGGGGCCACAGATACGCAGTATTTT. It translates to CASSSGTGATDTQYF.

The rearrangement links TRBV29-1 to TRBJ1-2; TRBD1 is a possible D gene (5 bases). Germline V lookup: CDR1 SQVTM, CDR2 ANQGSEA. There are 13 residues in the CDR3. Between the trimmed V and J ends, which lost 4 bases and 6 bases, there was a span of 15 bases. CDR3 bases: TGCAGCGTTGCCAGGGAAGGTGAGAATGGCTACACCTTC. It codes for CSVAREGENGYTF.

J is TRBJ2-4 and V is TRBV5-1; the match to TRBD1 covers 10 bases. V gave up 4 bases and J gave up 8 bases; unmatched junction bases: 3. Looked up from germline, CDR1 is SGHRS and CDR2 is YFSETQ. This CDR3 spans 13 amino acids. CDR3 residues: CASSTGQGDIQYF. In nucleotides, the CDR3 is TGCGCCAGCAGCACCGGACAGGGGGACATTCAGTACTTC.